This T cell receptor beta chain was recovered during a study of T cell changes during pregnancy in multiple sclerosis (dated by TCRdb to 2018 to 2020). Context from the whole study: Changes in the T cell repertoire over the course of pregnancy were examined in this study in women with multiple sclerosis.

In regard to this clone: The antigen this receptor binds is unknown. Nothing much larger sits one base from this clone, and base qualities are not available.

The germline V gene yields SGHRS for CDR1 and YFSETQ for CDR2. The CDR3 covers 14 residues, taking in both the cysteine and the phenylalanine. Left in the record is the CDR3 DNA by itself, 42 bases read in frame from the first base. Cut back by 0 bases and 4 bases, the V and J ends lie 10 bases apart. The library was obtained by the immunoSEQ multiplex PCR assay. In its TCRdb copy, this immuneACCESS table keeps in-frame sequences only and misses some clones. Where compared with another copy, unresolved V genes explain less than half of these, and the others have no known cause. A total of around 52,000 clones appear in this sample, 92% of them only once. Approximately 0.15% of the sample is in the top ten clones.

The receptor chain draws on TRBV5-1 and TRBJ2-5, and possibly TRBD2, on 6 matching bases. The sample in question was CD4+ T cells from peripheral blood mononuclear cells, obtained after pregnancy. This sequence was found in a female donor in good health, enrolled as a control in a pregnancy study. CDR3 protein: CASSLEGGVETQYF. The sequenced DNA: TGCGCCAGCAGCTTGGAGGGCGGGGTAGAGACCCAGTACTTC.